One sample yielded the 2 T cell receptor beta chains listed below, sequenced in a study of cytomegalovirus exposure and HLA in healthy donors. The PCR had 60 Vbeta and 13 Jbeta primers. Here immunoSEQ multiplex PCR was the method, and the copy in TCRdb shows in-frame clones only, minus some. The data show some 110,000 clones, approximately 77% seen once. The sequenced sample consisted of PBMCs. These receptors came from a man aged 50-59 years in good health and CMV-seropositive.

V is TRBV28 and J is TRBJ2-1; D uncertain. The ends were cut back, 5 bases at V and 6 bases at J, with 14 bases in the middle. Germline lookup yields CDR1 MDHEN and CDR2 SYDVKM. This CDR3 comprises 14 residues. The CDR3 spells CASSQPPRGNEQFF. For the CDR3, the DNA is TGTGCCAGCAGTCAACCCCCGCGCGGCAATGAGCAGTTCTTC.

This chain uses TRBV6-1 with TRBJ1-5; D not resolved. The CDR3 extends over 18 amino acids. CDR1 is MNHNS, CDR2 SASEGT, per germline. V dropped 2 bases and J dropped 0 bases, with 17 bases sitting between them. The CDR3 sequence is CASSERPHRGYSNQPQHF. The CDR3 DNA is TGTGCCAGCAGTGAAAGACCTCATCGAGGATATAGCAATCAGCCCCAGCATTTT.